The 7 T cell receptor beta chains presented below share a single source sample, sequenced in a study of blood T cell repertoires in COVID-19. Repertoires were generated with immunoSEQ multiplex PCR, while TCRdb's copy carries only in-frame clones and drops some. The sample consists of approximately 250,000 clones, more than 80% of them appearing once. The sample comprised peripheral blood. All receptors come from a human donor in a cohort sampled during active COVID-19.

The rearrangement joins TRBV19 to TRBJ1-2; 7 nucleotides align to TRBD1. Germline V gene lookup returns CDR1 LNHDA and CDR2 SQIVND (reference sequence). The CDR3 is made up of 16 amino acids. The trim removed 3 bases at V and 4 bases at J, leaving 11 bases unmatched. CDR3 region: CASSIEGAQESYGYTF. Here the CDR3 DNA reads TGTGCCAGTAGTATCGAGGGGGCGCAGGAGTCCTATGGCTACACCTTC. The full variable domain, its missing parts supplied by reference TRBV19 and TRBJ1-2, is DGGITQSPKYLFRKEGQNVTLSCEQNLNHDAMYWYRQDPGQGLRLIYYSQIVNDFQKGDIAEGYSVSREKKESFPLTVTSAQKNPTAFYLCASSIEGAQESYGYTFGSGTRLTVV.

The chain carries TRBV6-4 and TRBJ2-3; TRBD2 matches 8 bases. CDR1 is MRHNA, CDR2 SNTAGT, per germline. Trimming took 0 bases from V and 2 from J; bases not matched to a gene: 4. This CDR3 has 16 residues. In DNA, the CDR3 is TGTGCCAGCAGTGACTCGGGCGGGGGGAACACAGATACGCAGTATTTT. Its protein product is CASSDSGGGNTDTQYF.

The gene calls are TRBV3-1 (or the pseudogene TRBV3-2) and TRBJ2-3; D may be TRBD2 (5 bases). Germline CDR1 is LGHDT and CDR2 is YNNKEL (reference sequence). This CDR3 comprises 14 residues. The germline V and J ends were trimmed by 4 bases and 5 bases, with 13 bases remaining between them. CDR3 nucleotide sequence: TGTGCCAGCAGCCCAGCGGTCCAGATAGATACGCAGTATTTT. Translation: CASSPAVQIDTQYF.

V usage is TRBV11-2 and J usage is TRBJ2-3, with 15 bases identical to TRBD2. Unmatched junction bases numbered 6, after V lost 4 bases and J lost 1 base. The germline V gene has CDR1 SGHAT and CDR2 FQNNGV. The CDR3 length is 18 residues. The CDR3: CASSYGLAGGPGTDTQYF. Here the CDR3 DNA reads TGTGCCAGCAGCTACGGACTAGCGGGAGGGCCGGGCACAGATACGCAGTATTTT.

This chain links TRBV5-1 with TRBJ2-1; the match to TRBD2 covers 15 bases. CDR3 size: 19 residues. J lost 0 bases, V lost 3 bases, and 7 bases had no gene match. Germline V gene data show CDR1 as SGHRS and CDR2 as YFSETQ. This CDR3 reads CASSWGLAGGPSSYNEQFF. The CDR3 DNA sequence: TGCGCCAGCAGCTGGGGACTAGCGGGAGGCCCAAGCTCCTACAATGAGCAGTTCTTC. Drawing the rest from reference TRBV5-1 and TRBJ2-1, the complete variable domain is KAGVTQTPRYLIKTRGQQVTLSCSPISGHRSVSWYQQTPGQGLQFLFEYFSETQRNKGNFPGRFSGRQFSNSRSEMNVSTLELGDSALYLCASSWGLAGGPSSYNEQFFGPGTRLTVL.

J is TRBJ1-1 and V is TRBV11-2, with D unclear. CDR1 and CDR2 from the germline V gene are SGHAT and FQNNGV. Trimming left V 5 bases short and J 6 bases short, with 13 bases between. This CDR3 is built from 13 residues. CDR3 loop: CASSISRGPEAFF. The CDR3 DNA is TGTGCCAGCAGCATATCCCGGGGTCCTGAAGCTTTCTTT.

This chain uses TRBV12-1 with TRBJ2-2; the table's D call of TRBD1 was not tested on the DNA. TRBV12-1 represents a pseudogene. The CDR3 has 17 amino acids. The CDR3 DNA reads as TGTGCCAGCAGCTTTGGGGGAAGGACAGGGCGCACCGGGGAGCTGTTTTTT. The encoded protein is CASSFGGRTGRTGELFF.